One sample yielded the 17 T cell receptor beta chains listed below, sequenced in a study of T-cell reconstitution after alpha-beta-depleted transplantation in children. The authors prepared the TCRbeta library with unique molecular identifiers. TCRdb re-derived calls from the PCR reads in MiXCR, one entry per CDR3 protein. The sample has hundreds of thousands of distinct CDR3 sequences, approximately 9% seen once. Sequences were derived from PBMCs from the stem cell graft donor, sampled from the stem cell graft. All receptors derive from a human donor who donated a stem cell graft to a child with acute lymphoblastic leukemia.

The V call is TRBV6-5, the J call TRBJ2-5, with D uncertain. The CDR3 spans 13 residues. Trimming took off 6 bases at V and 2 bases at J, with 10 bases between the two ends. Germline loops: CDR1 MNHEY, CDR2 SVGAGI. CDR3 coding DNA: TGTGCCAGCAGGCTCATACAACAAGAGACCCAGTACTTC. Its translation: CASRLIQQETQYF.

In its sample, this clonotype was seen many times. The chain carries TRBV4-2 and TRBJ2-5; 8 bases are shared with TRBD2. This CDR3 contains 15 residues. V shed 1 base, J shed 1 base, and the junction held 2 bases outside the gene matches. Germline V gene sequence: CDR1 LGHNA, CDR2 YNFKEQ. The CDR3 region has the DNA TGTGCCAGCAGCCAAGGCGGGGGGCCCCAAGAGACCCAGTACTTC. This gives the protein CASSQGGGPQETQYF.

This clonotype was counted only a few times. The J gene is TRBJ1-1, the V gene TRBV29-1, with a tentative D call TRBD1 (5 bases). Germline CDR1 reads SQVTM; CDR2 reads ANQGSEA. V dropped 4 bases and J dropped 5 bases, with 14 bases sitting between them. The CDR3 contains 13 residues. The CDR3 is CSVAGRTSTEAFF. CDR3 nucleotides: TGCAGCGTTGCAGGGAGGACCTCTACTGAAGCTTTCTTT. The variable domain in full, with the rest retrieved from reference TRBV29-1 and TRBJ1-1, is SAVISQKPSRDICQRGTSLTIQCQVDSQVTMMFWYRQQPGQSLTLIATANQGSEATYESGFVIDKFPISRPNLTFSTLTVSNMSPEDSSIYLCSVAGRTSTEAFFGQGTRLTVV.

This clonotype appeared a few times. V usage is TRBV12-3 or TRBV12-4 and J usage is TRBJ2-7; TRBD2 matches 9 bases. The CDR3 has 14 amino acids. V dropped 5 bases and J dropped 3; count of bases not matched to a gene: 5. The CDR3 sequence is CASSMGLADYEQYF. The CDR3 DNA follows: TGTGCCAGCAGTATGGGACTAGCCGACTACGAGCAGTACTTC.

Many counts were recorded for this clonotype. This sequence joins TRBV7-2 and TRBJ2-1; TRBD1 might be the D (6 bases). V lost 3 bases, J lost 4 bases, and 7 bases lay in between. This CDR3 is 13 amino acids long. Germline V gene sequence: CDR1 SGHTA, CDR2 FQGNSA. CDR3 region: CASSFGQYNEQFF. CDR3 nucleotides: TGTGCCAGCAGCTTCGGACAGTACAATGAGCAGTTCTTC.

This clonotype was counted a few times. This sequence joins TRBV3-1 and TRBJ1-2; the match to TRBD1 covers 7 bases. The trim removed 0 bases at V and 4 bases at J, leaving 5 bases unmatched. In germline, CDR1 is LGHDT, CDR2 YNNKEL (reference sequence). This CDR3 has 15 amino acids. CDR3 sequence reads: CASSQDRNRGYGYTF. The CDR3 bases are TGTGCCAGCAGCCAAGATCGCAACAGGGGCTATGGCTACACCTTC.

This clonotype has a count of ten or more. The CDR3 here is CASENLGGYTF. CDR3 bases: TGTGCCAGCGAAAACCTGGGTGGCTACACCTTC. The rearrangement uses TRBV6-2 or TRBV6-3 and TRBJ1-2, with D unclear. Trimming left V 8 bases short and J 7 bases short, with 11 bases between. This CDR3 is 11 amino acids long. Germline V gene data show CDR1 as MNHEY and CDR2 as SVGEGT.

This clonotype was counted many times. The J gene is TRBJ2-7, the V gene TRBV2; a possible D gene is TRBD2 (5 bases). Deletions cut 6 bases from V and 6 bases from J, with 21 bases between. Germline assignment: CDR1 SNHLY and CDR2 FYNNEI. CDR3 size: 15 residues. CDR3 DNA sequence: TGTGCCAGCAGCGTTAGCGCACCCGGCCTTTCCGAGCAGTACTTC. Its protein product is CASSVSAPGLSEQYF.

This clonotype was detected only once. A much bigger clone sits one base away, suggesting this may be a read error. This chain joins TRBV20-1 and TRBJ2-1, with TRBD1 matching over 8 bases. This CDR3 is built from 15 residues. Trimming took 3 bases from V and 7 from J; bases not matched to a gene: 11. The germline gives CDR1 DFQATT, CDR2 SNEGSKA (reference sequence). The chain's CDR3 is CSARMETGAKNEQFF. For the CDR3, the DNA is TGCAGTGCTAGGATGGAGACAGGGGCCAAAAATGAGCAGTTCTTC.

The sample holds many counts of this clonotype. The chain employs TRBV2 and TRBJ2-5; D is possibly TRBD2 (6 bases). CDR1 is SNHLY and CDR2 is FYNNEI in the germline V gene. This CDR3 has 15 amino acids. Trimming took off 3 bases at V and 5 bases at J, with 16 bases between the two ends. DNA of the CDR3: TGTGCCAGCAGTGAGGGACTCGCGGTCGGGGAGACCCAGTACTTC. It encodes CASSEGLAVGETQYF.

The V call is TRBV20-1, the J call TRBJ2-2; D not certain. The germline V gene has CDR1 DFQATT and CDR2 SNEGSKA (reference sequence). V lost 1 base, J lost 7 bases, and 10 bases lay in between. CDR3 length: 13 residues. CDR3 in amino acids: CSARGGSIGELFF. The CDR3 DNA follows: TGCAGTGCTAGAGGGGGTAGTATCGGGGAGCTGTTTTTT.

This clonotype was found many times. The chain joins TRBV5-6 to TRBJ1-1; D gene ambiguous. Germline V gene data show CDR1 as SGHDT and CDR2 as YYEEEE. The CDR3 totals 16 residues. Trimming left V 1 base short and J 0 bases short, with 13 bases between. CDR3 sequence reads: CASSLTDLIVNTEAFF. CDR3 bases: TGTGCCAGCAGCTTGACAGACTTAATAGTGAACACTGAAGCTTTCTTT. The full variable domain, with the rest looked up from reference TRBV5-6 and TRBJ1-1, is DAGVTQSPTHLIKTRGQQVTLRCSPKSGHDTVSWYQQALGQGPQFIFQYYEEEERQRGNFPDRFSGHQFPNYSSELNVNALLLGDSALYLCASSLTDLIVNTEAFFGQGTRLTVV.

The CDR3: CASSQNRGSNYGYTF. Written as DNA, the CDR3 is TGTGCCAGCAGCCAAAACCGCGGGAGTAACTATGGCTACACCTTC. V is TRBV3-1 and J is TRBJ1-2; D remains unclear. Trimming took 2 bases from V and 1 from J, leaving 11 bases between them. Germline-derived CDR1 and CDR2 are LGHDT and YNNKEL (reference sequence). The CDR3 has 15 amino acids.

This clonotype was counted only a few times. The chain joins TRBV7-9 to TRBJ2-1, with 8 bases that match TRBD2. Germline V lookup: CDR1 SEHNR, CDR2 FQNEAQ (reference sequence). V trimming: 3 bases; J trimming: 8 bases; junction bases outside the gene matches: 9. The CDR3 loop spans 15 amino acids. In nucleotides, the CDR3 is TGTGCCAGCAGCTTGACGGGGGGGCCGTACTATGAGCAGTTCTTC. Translated: CASSLTGGPYYEQFF.

In this sample, this clonotype turned up a few times. The rearrangement joins TRBV4-3 to TRBJ1-1, with D perhaps matching TRBD1 (5 bases). Germline CDR1 and CDR2: LGHNA and YSLEER. The CDR3 consists of 13 residues. V gave up 2 bases and J gave up 5 bases, with 9 bases separating them. CDR3 protein: CASSQLGDTEAFF. The CDR3 DNA follows: TGCGCCAGCAGCCAACTGGGGGATACTGAAGCTTTCTTT.

This clonotype was observed many times. The chain is built from TRBV7-8 and TRBJ2-7; D ambiguous. Germline-derived CDR1 and CDR2 are SGHVS and FQNEAQ. V was clipped by 3 bases and J by 3 bases, with 18 bases between them. CDR3 length: 16 residues. CDR3 sequence: CASSFDLADSIYEQYF. CDR3 nucleotide sequence: TGTGCCAGCAGCTTCGATTTGGCGGATTCGATCTACGAGCAGTACTTC.

The chain combines TRBV7-2 with TRBJ1-2, with D possibly being TRBD1 (5 bases). The CDR3 extends over 14 amino acids. Germline CDR1 and CDR2: SGHTA and FQGNSA. Trimming cost V 2 bases and J 7 bases, with 14 bases left between them. CDR3 DNA sequence: TGTGCCAGCAGCTTACCAGGGTCCATGGTTGGCTACACCTTC. Protein product: CASSLPGSMVGYTF.